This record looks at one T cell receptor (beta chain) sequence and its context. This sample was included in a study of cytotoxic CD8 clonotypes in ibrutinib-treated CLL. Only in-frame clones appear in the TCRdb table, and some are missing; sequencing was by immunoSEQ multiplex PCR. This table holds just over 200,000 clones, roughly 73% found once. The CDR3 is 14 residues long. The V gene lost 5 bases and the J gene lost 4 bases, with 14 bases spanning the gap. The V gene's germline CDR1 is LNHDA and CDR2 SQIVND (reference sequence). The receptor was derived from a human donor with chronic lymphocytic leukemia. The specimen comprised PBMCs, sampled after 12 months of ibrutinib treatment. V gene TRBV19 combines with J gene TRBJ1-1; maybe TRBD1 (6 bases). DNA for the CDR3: TGTGCCAGTAGTTTACAGGGTTTTACCACTGAAGCTTTCTTT. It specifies CASSLQGFTTEAFF.